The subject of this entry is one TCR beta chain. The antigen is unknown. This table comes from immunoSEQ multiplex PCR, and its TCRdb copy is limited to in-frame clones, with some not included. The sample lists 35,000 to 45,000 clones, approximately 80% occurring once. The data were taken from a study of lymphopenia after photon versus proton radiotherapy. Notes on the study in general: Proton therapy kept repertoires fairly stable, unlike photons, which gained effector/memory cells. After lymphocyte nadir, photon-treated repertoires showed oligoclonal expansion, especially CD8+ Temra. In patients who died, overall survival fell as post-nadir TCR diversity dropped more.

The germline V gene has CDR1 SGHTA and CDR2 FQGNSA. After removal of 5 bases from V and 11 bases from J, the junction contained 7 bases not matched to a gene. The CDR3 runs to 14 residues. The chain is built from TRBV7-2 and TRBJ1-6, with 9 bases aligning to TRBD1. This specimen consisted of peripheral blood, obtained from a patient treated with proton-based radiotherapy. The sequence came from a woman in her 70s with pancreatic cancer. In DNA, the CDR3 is TGTGCCAGCAGCCGGGACAGGGCTGCAACACCCCTCCACTTT. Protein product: CASSRDRAATPLHF.